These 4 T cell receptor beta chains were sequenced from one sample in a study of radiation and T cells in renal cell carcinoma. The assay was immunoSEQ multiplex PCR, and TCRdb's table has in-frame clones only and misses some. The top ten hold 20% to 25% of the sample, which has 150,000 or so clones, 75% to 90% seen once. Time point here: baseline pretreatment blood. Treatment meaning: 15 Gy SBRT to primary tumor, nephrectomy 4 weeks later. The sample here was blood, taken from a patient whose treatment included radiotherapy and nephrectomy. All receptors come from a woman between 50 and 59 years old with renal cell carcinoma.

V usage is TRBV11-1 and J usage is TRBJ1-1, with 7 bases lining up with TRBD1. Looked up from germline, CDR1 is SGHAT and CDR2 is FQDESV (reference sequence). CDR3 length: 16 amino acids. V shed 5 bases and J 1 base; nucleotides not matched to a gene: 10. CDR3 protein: CASSIIGGGPNTEAFF. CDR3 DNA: TGTGCCAGCAGCATAATTGGAGGGGGCCCGAACACTGAAGCTTTCTTT.

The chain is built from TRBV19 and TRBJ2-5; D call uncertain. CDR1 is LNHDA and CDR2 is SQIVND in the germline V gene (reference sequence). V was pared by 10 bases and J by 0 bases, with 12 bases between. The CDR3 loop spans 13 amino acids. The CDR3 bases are TGTGCCACTTCATATCTGGACCAAGAGACCCAGTACTTC. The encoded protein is CATSYLDQETQYF. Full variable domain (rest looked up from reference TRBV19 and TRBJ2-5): DGGITQSPKYLFRKEGQNVTLSCEQNLNHDAMYWYRQDPGQGLRLIYYSQIVNDFQKGDIAEGYSVSREKKESFPLTVTSAQKNPTAFYLCATSYLDQETQYFGPGTRLLVL.

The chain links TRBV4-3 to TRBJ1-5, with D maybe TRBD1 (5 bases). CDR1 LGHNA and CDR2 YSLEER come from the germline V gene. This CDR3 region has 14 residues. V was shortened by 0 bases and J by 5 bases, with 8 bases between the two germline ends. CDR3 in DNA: TGCGCCAGCAGCCAAGATCGAGGGGATCAGCCCCAGCATTTT. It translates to CASSQDRGDQPQHF.

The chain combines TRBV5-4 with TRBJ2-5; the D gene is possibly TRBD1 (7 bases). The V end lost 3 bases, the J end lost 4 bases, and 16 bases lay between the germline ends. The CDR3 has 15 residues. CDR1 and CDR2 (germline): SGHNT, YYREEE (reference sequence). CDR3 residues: CASSSGRGEIETQYF. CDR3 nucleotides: TGTGCCAGCAGCTCAGGCAGGGGGGAAATAGAGACCCAGTACTTC.